This T cell receptor (beta chain) was profiled in a study of cytomegalovirus exposure and HLA in healthy donors. The junction had 5 bases not matched to a gene; V was cut back by 0 bases and J by 4 bases. The germline V gene has CDR1 MNHEY and CDR2 SMNVEV (reference sequence). This CDR3 has 15 residues. Use of 60 Vbeta and 13 Jbeta primers characterized the PCR. Clones were sequenced by immunoSEQ multiplex PCR, and TCRdb holds only the in-frame ones, with some missing. Among around 260,000 clones listed, about 80% were seen once. Source material: PBMCs. This chain uses TRBV27 with TRBJ2-7, with 8 bases that match TRBD1. The sequence was obtained from a girl aged 2-10 years in good health and CMV-seronegative. Here the CDR3 DNA reads TGTGCCAGCAGTTTATCCCAGGGGGCTGTTTACGAGCAGTACTTC. As protein: CASSLSQGAVYEQYF.